One sample yielded the 32 T cell receptor beta chains listed below, sequenced in a study of blood T cell repertoires in COVID-19. The protocol was immunoSEQ multiplex PCR, while the TCRdb copy is restricted to in-frame clones and leaves out a portion. The repertoire has approximately 94,000 clones, about nine tenths of them found once; the top ten carry approximately 2%. The sequenced sample was peripheral blood. The receptors stem from a man aged 50-59 years with active COVID-19.

This chain links TRBV28 with TRBJ2-5, with 7 bases fitting TRBD1. The CDR3 runs to 14 residues. Germline V gene sequence: CDR1 MDHEN, CDR2 SYDVKM. Unmatched junction bases numbered 1, after V lost 2 bases and J lost 1 base. The CDR3 DNA follows: TGTGCCAGCAGTTTAGCAGGGGGCCAAGAGACCCAGTACTTC. Translated: CASSLAGGQETQYF.

V is TRBV6-2 or TRBV6-3 and J is TRBJ2-3; weak D call: TRBD2 (6 bases). V was shortened by 5 bases and J by 2 bases, with 8 bases between the two germline ends. The germline V gene has CDR1 MNHEY and CDR2 SVGEGT. The CDR3 extends over 13 amino acids. Written as DNA, the CDR3 is TGTGCCAGCAGTCGGGACTCCACAGATACGCAGTATTTT. It yields the protein CASSRDSTDTQYF.

The CDR3 region is CASSPHGGANEQFF. For the CDR3, the DNA is TGTGCCAGCAGCCCCCACGGGGGGGCCAATGAGCAGTTCTTC. The rearrangement joins TRBV3-1 (or the pseudogene TRBV3-2) to TRBJ2-1, with 8 positions matching TRBD2. Per the germline V gene, CDR1 is LGHDT and CDR2 is YNNKEL (reference sequence). The CDR3 contains 14 residues. V dropped 4 bases and J dropped 6; count of bases not matched to a gene: 5.

The chain employs TRBV6-5 and TRBJ1-1; the D gene is possibly TRBD1 (5 bases). From germline, CDR1 is MNHEY and CDR2 SVGAGI. The CDR3 is made up of 15 amino acids. V lost 5 bases to trimming and J lost 1 base, with 14 bases between them. The CDR3 DNA is TGTGCCAGCAGTAGCTCTGGACACCGGAACACTGAAGCTTTCTTT. It specifies CASSSSGHRNTEAFF.

The chain joins TRBV5-1 to TRBJ2-3; 8 positions agree with TRBD2. Unmatched junction bases numbered 12, after V lost 2 bases and J lost 7 bases. This CDR3 has 16 residues. CDR1 is SGHRS, CDR2 YFSETQ, per germline. CDR3 DNA sequence: TGCGCCAGCAGCTTTGTTAGGGGACTAGTAGATCATACGCAGTATTTT. It specifies CASSFVRGLVDHTQYF.

The chain uses TRBV6-6 and TRBJ2-2; D call uncertain. The length of the CDR3 is 15 residues. The V gene lost 0 bases and the J gene lost 2 bases, with 7 bases spanning the gap. Germline loops: CDR1 MNHNY, CDR2 SVGAGI (reference sequence). The CDR3 DNA sequence: TGTGCCAGCAGTTACTCGAGGCCCAACACCGGGGAGCTGTTTTTT. It translates to CASSYSRPNTGELFF.

The chain joins TRBV6-5 to TRBJ2-5; perhaps TRBD1 as D (5 bases). The V gene's germline CDR1 is MNHEY and CDR2 SVGAGI. The CDR3 runs 14 residues. Here the CDR3 reads CASRTQGGQETQYF. In nucleotides, the CDR3 is TGTGCAAGTAGAACTCAGGGTGGCCAAGAGACCCAGTACTTC.

This sequence joins TRBV30 and TRBJ2-2; possible D gene TRBD1, 5 bases. V was cut by 0 bases and J by 3 bases, with 5 bases left in between. Germline CDR1 GTSNPN, CDR2 SVGIG (reference sequence). CDR3 length: 13 residues. The CDR3 DNA sequence: TGTGCCTGGAGTGTAGGGGACACCGGGGAGCTGTTTTTT. Amino acid sequence: CAWSVGDTGELFF.

The chain combines TRBV5-1 with TRBJ2-3, with 8 bases identical to TRBD2. There are 17 residues in the CDR3. The germline V gene encodes CDR1 SGHRS and CDR2 YFSETQ. The V and J ends lost 0 bases and 1 base, in that order; junction bases with no gene match: 7. The CDR3 DNA follows: TGCGCCAGCAGCTTGGCCAGGGATAGCGGGGGCACAGATACGCAGTATTTT. It yields the protein CASSLARDSGGTDTQYF.

The chain has TRBV7-2 and TRBJ2-3, with D possibly matching TRBD2 (5 bases). Trimming pared 5 bases from V and 6 bases from J, leaving 18 bases between. The germline gives CDR1 SGHTA, CDR2 FQGNSA. The CDR3 is 15 residues long. The CDR3 sequence is CASSQDFADRDTQYF. The CDR3 DNA follows: TGTGCCAGCAGCCAGGACTTCGCTGATCGGGATACGCAGTATTTT.

V gene TRBV19 combines with J gene TRBJ1-3; 7 nucleotides align to TRBD1. V was pared by 3 bases and J by 3 bases, with 5 bases of the junction left unmatched. The CDR3 extends over 15 amino acids. The germline V gene encodes CDR1 LNHDA and CDR2 SQIVND (reference sequence). CDR3 region: CASSIGTVVGNTIYF. The CDR3 DNA reads TGTGCCAGTAGTATCGGGACAGTGGTTGGAAACACCATATATTTT.

The chain carries TRBV9 and TRBJ2-2, with 14 bases fitting TRBD2. The CDR3 extends over 18 amino acids. Germline V gene data show CDR1 as SGDLS and CDR2 as YYNGEE. Trimming removed 3 bases from V and 5 bases from J; junction bases left unmatched: 9. The CDR3 DNA is TGTGCCAGCAGCGCCGGGACTAGCGGGAGTCGGGGGACCGGGGAGCTGTTTTTT. This encodes CASSAGTSGSRGTGELFF.

The chain couples TRBV7-9 to TRBJ1-1; maybe TRBD1 (6 bases). CDR1 is SEHNR and CDR2 is FQNEAQ in the germline V gene (reference sequence). CDR3 length: 13 residues. Trimming left V 3 bases short and J 6 bases short, with 11 bases between. The CDR3 coding sequence is TGTGCCAGCAGCTTTACAGGGATCGCTGAAGCTTTCTTT. Translation gives CASSFTGIAEAFF.

The count of this clone is one. V and J are TRBV18 and TRBJ1-6; 7 bases line up with TRBD1. Germline V lookup: CDR1 KGHSH, CDR2 LQKENI. CDR3 size: 12 residues. V was clipped by 5 bases and J by 8 bases; unmatched bases: 0. CDR3 bases: TGTGCCAGCTCAGGGACAGATTCACCCCTCCACTTT. Protein product: CASSGTDSPLHF.

The chain is built from TRBV12-2 and TRBJ2-7; the D call of TRBD2 is as the table states it, not checked on the DNA. TRBV12-2 is recorded as a pseudogene. The CDR3 has 19 amino acids. The DNA for the CDR3 is TGTGCAAGTCGCTTATGGGACTACAGACGGGGGCATACGTCCTACGAGCAGTACGTC. It codes for CASRLWDYRRGHTSYEQYV.

A word on this clone: The identical CDR3 is also encoded by other nucleotide sequences in the sample. This chain uses TRBV7-2 with TRBJ2-5; TRBD1 might be the D (5 bases). This CDR3 contains 14 residues. V dropped 2 bases and J dropped 1 base, with 8 bases sitting between them. CDR1 is SGHTA and CDR2 is FQGNSA in the germline V gene. The CDR3 coding sequence is TGTGCCAGCAGCTTATCGCAGGGCCAAGAGACCCAGTACTTC. Its translation is CASSLSQGQETQYF.

The chain joins TRBV5-1 to TRBJ1-4; tentatively, D is TRBD1 (6 bases). Per germline, CDR1 SGHRS and CDR2 YFSETQ. The CDR3 sequence is 19 residues long. Trimming pared 4 bases from V and 12 bases from J, leaving 34 bases between. CDR3 nucleotides: TGCGCCAGCAGCCTACAGGGAATAGGGGCCGCTGGGCGAAAAATGGAACTGTTTTTT. This sequence encodes CASSLQGIGAAGRKMELFF.

This chain joins TRBV3-1 (or the pseudogene TRBV3-2) and TRBJ1-2; D is perhaps TRBD1 (5 bases). The germline V and J ends were trimmed by 3 bases and 4 bases, with 12 bases remaining between them. The length of the CDR3 is 14 residues. Germline CDR1 is LGHDT and CDR2 is YNNKEL (reference sequence). CDR3 coding DNA: TGTGCCAGCAGCCATCCCGGACACCTCTATGGCTACACCTTC. Its protein is CASSHPGHLYGYTF.

At least ten counts were recorded for this clone. The V gene is TRBV4-1, the J gene TRBJ1-6; a possible D gene is TRBD1 (6 bases). Trimming stripped 3 bases from V and 9 bases from J, with 15 bases between. Per germline, CDR1 MGHRA and CDR2 YSYEKL. The CDR3 contains 15 residues. DNA for the CDR3: TGCGCCAGCAGCCACCAAACCGACAGGAGTTCACCCCTCCACTTT. Translating it yields CASSHQTDRSSPLHF.

The V gene is TRBV4-1, the J gene TRBJ2-1, with D perhaps matching TRBD1 (5 bases). Germline loops: CDR1 MGHRA, CDR2 YSYEKL. The CDR3 sequence is 13 residues long. Deletions cut 2 bases from V and 9 bases from J, with 11 bases between. CDR3 loop: CASSQSTRGEQFF. For the CDR3, the DNA is TGCGCCAGCAGCCAATCGACAAGGGGTGAGCAGTTCTTC.

This chain uses TRBV6-5 with TRBJ2-2; D is possibly TRBD1 (6 bases). CDR1 MNHEY and CDR2 SVGAGI come from the germline V gene. The CDR3 is 13 amino acids. V shed 7 bases and J shed 8 bases, with 14 bases lying between them. DNA for the CDR3: TGTGCCAGCATCGGTACAGGGTTTGGGGAGCTGTTTTTT. It yields the protein CASIGTGFGELFF.

V and J are TRBV30 and TRBJ2-6; 7 bases agree with TRBD2. CDR1 is GTSNPN and CDR2 is SVGIG in the germline V gene (reference sequence). CDR3 length: 15 residues. The ends lost 3 bases at V and 2 bases at J; junction bases unmatched: 4. The CDR3: CAWRRGRAGANVLTF. The DNA of the CDR3 is TGTGCCTGGAGACGGGGGAGGGCTGGGGCCAACGTCCTGACTTTC.

The chain links TRBV5-4 to TRBJ1-2; tentatively, D is TRBD1 (6 bases). Germline V gene lookup returns CDR1 SGHNT and CDR2 YYREEE (reference sequence). The CDR3 totals 16 residues. V shed 3 bases and J shed 0 bases, with 15 bases lying between them. The CDR3 DNA sequence: TGTGCCAGCAGCTCCTGGACAGAGACTTCTAACTATGGCTACACCTTC. This codes for CASSSWTETSNYGYTF. The whole variable domain, remainder taken from reference TRBV5-4 and TRBJ1-2, is ETGVTQSPTHLIKTRGQQVTLRCSSQSGHNTVSWYQQALGQGPQFIFQYYREEENGRGNFPPRFSGLQFPNYSSELNVNALELDDSALYLCASSSWTETSNYGYTFGSGTRLTVV.

The CDR3 DNA reads as TGTGCCAGCAGTCCTCCAGGACAGAACTATGGCTACACCTTC. Translated, it gives CASSPPGQNYGYTF. The chain employs TRBV5-6 and TRBJ1-2; D possibly corresponds to TRBD1 (6 bases). The CDR3 is 14 residues long. V gave up 5 bases and J gave up 2 bases, with 13 bases separating them. Germline V gene lookup returns CDR1 SGHDT and CDR2 YYEEEE. The complete variable domain, with remaining parts taken from reference TRBV5-6 and TRBJ1-2, reads DAGVTQSPTHLIKTRGQQVTLRCSPKSGHDTVSWYQQALGQGPQFIFQYYEEEERQRGNFPDRFSGHQFPNYSSELNVNALLLGDSALYLCASSPPGQNYGYTFGSGTRLTVV.

This rearrangement joins TRBV19 to TRBJ2-6; 7 bases fit TRBD2. The CDR3 consists of 16 residues. The V and J ends lost 7 bases and 2 bases, in that order; junction bases with no gene match: 8. Germline loops: CDR1 LNHDA, CDR2 SQIVND (reference sequence). The CDR3 here is CASTSKRGTGANVLTF. As DNA, the CDR3 is TGTGCCAGTACCTCAAAGCGGGGAACTGGGGCCAACGTCCTGACTTTC.

The chain carries TRBV5-1 and TRBJ1-1, with unresolved D. Between the trimmed V and J ends, which lost 4 bases and 2 bases, there was a span of 3 bases. CDR1 SGHRS and CDR2 YFSETQ come from the germline V gene. This CDR3 is 11 amino acids long. CDR3 sequence: CASSQNTEAFF. In DNA, the CDR3 is TGCGCCAGCAGCCAAAACACTGAAGCTTTCTTT.

The CDR3 spells CASSLVRGRETEAFF. In nucleotides, the CDR3 is TGTGCCAGCAGCTTGGTGCGGGGGCGCGAGACTGAAGCTTTCTTT. The rearrangement uses TRBV5-6 and TRBJ1-1, with a weak D call TRBD1 (6 bases). The CDR3 loop spans 15 amino acids. Germline CDR1 is SGHDT and CDR2 is YYEEEE. V was pared by 0 bases and J by 5 bases, with 14 bases between.

The DNA of the CDR3 is TGTGCCAGCACCCTAGACCTCCTAAAGGAGCAGTTCTTC. Its protein product is CASTLDLLKEQFF. The chain is built from TRBV12-3 or TRBV12-4 and TRBJ2-1, with D uncertain. Trimming cost V 7 bases and J 10 bases, with 17 bases left between them. The CDR3 loop spans 13 amino acids.

The chain uses TRBV7-8 and TRBJ1-3; maybe TRBD1 (5 bases). The germline V gene has CDR1 SGHVS and CDR2 FQNEAQ. The CDR3 extends over 15 amino acids. The V and J ends lost 2 bases and 4 bases respectively, with 12 bases between them. The CDR3, as DNA: TGTGCCAGCAGCTTATTTATGGGGCCAGGAAACACCATATATTTT. Protein product: CASSLFMGPGNTIYF.

V is TRBV6-5 and J is TRBJ2-5; D might be TRBD1 (5 bases). CDR1 is MNHEY and CDR2 is SVGAGI in the germline V gene. V was pared by 0 bases and J by 4 bases, with 6 bases between. The CDR3 spans 13 residues. In nucleotides, the CDR3 is TGTGCCAGCAGTTACTCAGGGGTAGAGACCCAGTACTTC. It specifies CASSYSGVETQYF.

This chain connects TRBV11-3 to TRBJ2-3; TRBD2 aligns across 11 bases. Looked up from germline, CDR1 is SGHNT and CDR2 is YENEEA. The CDR3 loop spans 16 amino acids. Germline trimming cut 3 bases from V and 4 bases from J; bases unmatched to any gene: 6. The CDR3 nucleotides read TGTGCCAGCAGCTTCCTAGCGGGAGGTAGCGCAGATACGCAGTATTTT. It translates to CASSFLAGGSADTQYF.

This chain connects TRBV6-1 to TRBJ1-5, with a tentative D call TRBD1 (5 bases). Germline V gene sequence: CDR1 MNHNS, CDR2 SASEGT. This CDR3 has 15 amino acids. The V end lost 3 bases, the J end lost 2 bases, and 11 bases lay between the germline ends. In nucleotides, the CDR3 is TGTGCCAGCAGTGATAGTGGGGGGGGCAATCAGCCCCAGCATTTT. Residues: CASSDSGGGNQPQHF.